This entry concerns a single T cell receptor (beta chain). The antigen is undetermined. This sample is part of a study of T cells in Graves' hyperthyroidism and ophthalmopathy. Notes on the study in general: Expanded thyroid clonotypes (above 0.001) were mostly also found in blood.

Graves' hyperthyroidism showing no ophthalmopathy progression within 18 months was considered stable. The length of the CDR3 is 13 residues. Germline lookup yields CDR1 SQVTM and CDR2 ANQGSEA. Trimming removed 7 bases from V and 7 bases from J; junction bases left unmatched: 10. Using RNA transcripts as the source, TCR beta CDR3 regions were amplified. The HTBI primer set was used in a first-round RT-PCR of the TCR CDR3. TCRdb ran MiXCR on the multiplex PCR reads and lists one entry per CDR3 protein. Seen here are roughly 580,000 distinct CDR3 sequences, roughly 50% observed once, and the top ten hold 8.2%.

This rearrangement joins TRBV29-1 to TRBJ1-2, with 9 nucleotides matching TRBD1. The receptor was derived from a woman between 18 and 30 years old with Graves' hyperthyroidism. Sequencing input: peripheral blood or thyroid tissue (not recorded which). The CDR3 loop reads CSAAGTGFFGYTF. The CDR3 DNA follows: TGCAGCGCAGCCGGGACAGGGTTTTTTGGCTACACCTTC.